Sequencing of this T cell receptor (beta chain) was carried out in a study of tumor-infiltrating lymphocytes in glioblastoma multiforme. General study points: Unequal TCR RNA per T cell might skew measured clone sizes. Functional subtype sorting of these T cells was not performed.

Three nested ARM-PCR rounds with V-beta and C-beta primers built TCRB libraries. TCRB-specific cDNA synthesis used around 0.5 ug of total RNA. Unique molecular identifiers were not described for the libraries. In TCRdb, the multiplex PCR reads were re-called with MiXCR into one record per CDR3 protein. The sample has 25,000 to 40,000 distinct CDR3 sequences, roughly 64% seen once. Worth noting for this clonotype: Its antigen remains unknown. Since no conserved phenylalanine or tryptophan closes the CDR3, a read error is the likely cause.

This CDR3 is 17 amino acids long. Germline V gene lookup returns CDR1 SGHAT and CDR2 FQNNGV. The source of this sequence is a male donor with glioblastoma. The specimen sequenced was brain tumor tissue. This sequence joins TRBV11-2 and TRBJ2-1; TRBD1 aligns across 7 bases. The CDR3 region is CASSLAVRGLSRNGQFL. DNA for the CDR3: TGTGCCAGCAGCTTAGCAGTAAGGGGGCTTTCGCGCAATGGGCAGTTCCTC.